The present TCR beta chain was sequenced within a study of vaccination and CD4 T cells after COVID-19. Germline V gene data show CDR1 as SGHVS and CDR2 as FNYEAQ. The CDR3 is 17 amino acids. V lost 3 bases, J lost 0 bases, and 15 bases lay in between. Stated treatment: roughly 10-day PBMC culture with coronavirus spike peptide pools or control peptides (ViraFEST assay). About this clonotype: Its antigen is as yet unknown.

With the Oncomine TCR Beta short-read assay, DNA from cultured CD4+ T cells was sequenced. TCRdb re-called the PCR reads through MiXCR, storing one row per CDR3 protein. Here the sample spans more than 15,000 distinct CDR3 sequences, roughly 31% being singletons. This TCR was recovered from a human donor with COVID-19. Material for sequencing was cultured CD4+ T cells from blood. The chain employs TRBV7-6 and TRBJ1-3, with D possibly matching TRBD1 (5 bases). The CDR3 DNA reads TGTGCCAGCAGCTTGGGTCCGGGGGAGAGCTCTGGAAACACCATATATTTT. It specifies CASSLGPGESSGNTIYF.